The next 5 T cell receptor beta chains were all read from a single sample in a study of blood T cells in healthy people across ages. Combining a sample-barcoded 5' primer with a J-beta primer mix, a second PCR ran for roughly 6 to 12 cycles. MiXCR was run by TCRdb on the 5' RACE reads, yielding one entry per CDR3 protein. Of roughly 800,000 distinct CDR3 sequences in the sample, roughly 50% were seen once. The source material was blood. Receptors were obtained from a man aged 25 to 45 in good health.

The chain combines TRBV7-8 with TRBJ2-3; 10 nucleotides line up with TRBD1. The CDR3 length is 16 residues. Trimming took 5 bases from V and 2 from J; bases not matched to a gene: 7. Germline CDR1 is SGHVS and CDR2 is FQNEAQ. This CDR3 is CASSPTRQGATDTQYF. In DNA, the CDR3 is TGTGCCAGCAGCCCCACACGACAGGGGGCCACAGATACGCAGTATTTT.

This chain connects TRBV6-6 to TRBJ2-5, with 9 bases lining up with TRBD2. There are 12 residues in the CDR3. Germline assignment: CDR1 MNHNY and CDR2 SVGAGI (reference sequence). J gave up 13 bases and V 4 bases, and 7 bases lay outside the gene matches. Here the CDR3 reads CASSLSGRPGYF. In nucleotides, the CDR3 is TGTGCCAGCAGTTTAAGCGGGAGGCCGGGGTACTTC.

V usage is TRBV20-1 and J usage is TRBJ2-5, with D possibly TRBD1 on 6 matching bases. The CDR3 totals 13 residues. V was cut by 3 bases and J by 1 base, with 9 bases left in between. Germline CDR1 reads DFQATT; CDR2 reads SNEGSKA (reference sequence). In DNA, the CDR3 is TGCAGTGCTAGGAGGACAGTCCAAGAGACCCAGTACTTC. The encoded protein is CSARRTVQETQYF.

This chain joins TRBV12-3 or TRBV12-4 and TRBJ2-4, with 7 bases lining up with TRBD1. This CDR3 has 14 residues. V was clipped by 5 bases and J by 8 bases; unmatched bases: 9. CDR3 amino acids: CASSPVTGRDIQYF. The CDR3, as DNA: TGTGCCAGCAGTCCCGTGACAGGGCGAGACATTCAGTACTTC.

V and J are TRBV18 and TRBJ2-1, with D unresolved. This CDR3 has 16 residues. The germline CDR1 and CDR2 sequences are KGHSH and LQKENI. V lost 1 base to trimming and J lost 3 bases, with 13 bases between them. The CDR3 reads CASSPRGLNFYNEQFF. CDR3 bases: TGTGCCAGCTCACCACGAGGTCTAAACTTCTACAATGAGCAGTTCTTC.